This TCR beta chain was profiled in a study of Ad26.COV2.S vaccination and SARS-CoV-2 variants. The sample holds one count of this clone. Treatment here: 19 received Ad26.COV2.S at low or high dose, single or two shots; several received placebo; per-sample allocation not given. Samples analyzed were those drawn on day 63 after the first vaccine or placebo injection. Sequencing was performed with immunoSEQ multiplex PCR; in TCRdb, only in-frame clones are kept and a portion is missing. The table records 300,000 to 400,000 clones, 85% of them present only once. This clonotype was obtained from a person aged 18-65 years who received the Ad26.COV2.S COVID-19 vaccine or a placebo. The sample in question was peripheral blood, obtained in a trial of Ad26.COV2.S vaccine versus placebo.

The CDR3 DNA reads TGTGCCAGCAGCTTGTCGCGATCCTATGGCTACACCTTC. Amino acid sequence: CASSLSRSYGYTF. The chain joins TRBV5-4 to TRBJ1-2; D gene uncertain. V lost 1 base to trimming and J lost 4 bases, with 8 bases between them. The CDR3 extends over 13 amino acids. CDR1 and CDR2 (germline): SGHNT, YYREEE (reference sequence).